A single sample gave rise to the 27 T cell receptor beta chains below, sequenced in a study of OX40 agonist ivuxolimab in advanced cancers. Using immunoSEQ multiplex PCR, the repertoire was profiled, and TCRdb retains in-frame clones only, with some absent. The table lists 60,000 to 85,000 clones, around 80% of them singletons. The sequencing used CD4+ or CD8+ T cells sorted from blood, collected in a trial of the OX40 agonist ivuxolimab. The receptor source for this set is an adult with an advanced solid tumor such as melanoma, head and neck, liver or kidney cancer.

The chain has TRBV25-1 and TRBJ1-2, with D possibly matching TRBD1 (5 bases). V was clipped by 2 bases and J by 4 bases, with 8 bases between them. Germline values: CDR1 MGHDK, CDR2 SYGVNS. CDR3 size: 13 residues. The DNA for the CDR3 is TGTGCCAGCAGTGAAGGAGGGACCTATGGCTACACCTTC. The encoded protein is CASSEGGTYGYTF.

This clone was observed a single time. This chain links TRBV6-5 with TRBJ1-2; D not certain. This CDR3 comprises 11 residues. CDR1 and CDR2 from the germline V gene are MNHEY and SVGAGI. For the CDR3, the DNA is TGTGCGATCTGGAGCAACTATGGCTACACCTTC. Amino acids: CAIWSNYGYTF.

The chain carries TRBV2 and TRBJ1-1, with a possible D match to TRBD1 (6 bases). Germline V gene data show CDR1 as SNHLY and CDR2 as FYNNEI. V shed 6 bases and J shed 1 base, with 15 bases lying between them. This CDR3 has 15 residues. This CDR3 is CASRVYGGPNTEAFF. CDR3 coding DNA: TGTGCCAGCAGAGTCTATGGGGGGCCGAACACTGAAGCTTTCTTT.

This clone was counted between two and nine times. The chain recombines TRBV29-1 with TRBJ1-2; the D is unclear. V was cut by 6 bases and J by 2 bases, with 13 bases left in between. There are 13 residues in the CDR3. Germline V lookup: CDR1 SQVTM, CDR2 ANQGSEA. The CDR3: CSVSDGHNYGYTF. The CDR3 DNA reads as TGCAGCGTCTCGGACGGCCACAACTATGGCTACACCTTC.

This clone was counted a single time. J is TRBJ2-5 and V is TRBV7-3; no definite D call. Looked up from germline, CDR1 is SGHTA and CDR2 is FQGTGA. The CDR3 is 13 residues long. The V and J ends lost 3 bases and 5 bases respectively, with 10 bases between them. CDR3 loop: CASSFLSGETQYF. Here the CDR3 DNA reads TGTGCCAGCAGCTTTTTATCTGGGGAGACCCAGTACTTC.

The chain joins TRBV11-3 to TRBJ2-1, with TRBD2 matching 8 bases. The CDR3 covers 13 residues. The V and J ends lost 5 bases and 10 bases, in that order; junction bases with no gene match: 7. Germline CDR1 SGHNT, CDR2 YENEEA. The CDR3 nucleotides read TGTGCCAGCAGCCTCACACCGGGAGGGGAGCAGTTCTTC. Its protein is CASSLTPGGEQFF.

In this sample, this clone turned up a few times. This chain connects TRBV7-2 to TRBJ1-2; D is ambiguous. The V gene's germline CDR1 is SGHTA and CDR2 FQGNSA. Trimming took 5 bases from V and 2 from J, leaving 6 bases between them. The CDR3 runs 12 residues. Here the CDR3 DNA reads TGTGCCAGCAGCCTCGACAACTATGGCTACACCTTC. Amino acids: CASSLDNYGYTF.

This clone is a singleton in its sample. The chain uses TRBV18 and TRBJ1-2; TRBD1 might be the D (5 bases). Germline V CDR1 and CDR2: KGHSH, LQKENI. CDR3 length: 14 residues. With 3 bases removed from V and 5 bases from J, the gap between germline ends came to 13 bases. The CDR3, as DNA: TGTGCCAGCTCACCGGAGGGGCGGTTTTATGGCTACACCTTC. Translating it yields CASSPEGRFYGYTF.

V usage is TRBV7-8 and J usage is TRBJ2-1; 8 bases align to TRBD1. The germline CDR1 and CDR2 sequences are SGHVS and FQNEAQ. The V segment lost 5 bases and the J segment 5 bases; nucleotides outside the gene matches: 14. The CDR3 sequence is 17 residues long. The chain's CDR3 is CASSAALIRTGHNEQFF. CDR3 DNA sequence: TGTGCCAGCAGCGCGGCTTTAATTAGGACAGGGCACAATGAGCAGTTCTTC.

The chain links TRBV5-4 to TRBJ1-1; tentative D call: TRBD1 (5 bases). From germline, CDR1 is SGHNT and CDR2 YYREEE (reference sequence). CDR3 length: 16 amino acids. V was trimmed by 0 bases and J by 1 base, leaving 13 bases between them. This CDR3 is CASSLDQGGWNTEAFF. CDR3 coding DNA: TGTGCCAGCAGCTTGGACCAGGGTGGCTGGAACACTGAAGCTTTCTTT.

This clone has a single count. CDR3 loop: CASSPGLSETQYF. The CDR3 nucleotides are TGTGCCAGCAGCCCGGGACTAAGCGAGACCCAGTACTTC. The V call is TRBV7-6, the J call TRBJ2-5; 7 bases match TRBD2. CDR1 and CDR2 from the germline V gene are SGHVS and FNYEAQ. The CDR3 loop spans 13 amino acids. V lost 5 bases and J lost 5; bases outside the gene matches: 5.

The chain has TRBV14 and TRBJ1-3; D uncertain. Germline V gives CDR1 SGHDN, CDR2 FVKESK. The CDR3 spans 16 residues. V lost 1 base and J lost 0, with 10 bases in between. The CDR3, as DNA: TGTGCCAGCAGCCAAGCATTGCCGAGCTCTGGAAACACCATATATTTT. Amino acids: CASSQALPSSGNTIYF. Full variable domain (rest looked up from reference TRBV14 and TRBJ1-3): EAGVTQFPSHSVIEKGQTVTLRCDPISGHDNLYWYRRVMGKEIKFLLHFVKESKQDESGMPNNRFLAERTGGTYSTLKVQPAELEDSGVYFCASSQALPSSGNTIYFGEGSWLTVV.

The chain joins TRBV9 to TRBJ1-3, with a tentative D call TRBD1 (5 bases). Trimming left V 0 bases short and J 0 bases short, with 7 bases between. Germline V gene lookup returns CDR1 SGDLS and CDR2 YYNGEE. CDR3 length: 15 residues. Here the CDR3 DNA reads TGTGCCAGCAGCGTAGGGGGGAGCTCTGGAAACACCATATATTTT. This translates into CASSVGGSSGNTIYF.

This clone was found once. The CDR3 DNA sequence: TGTGCCAGCAGCGACTCGACAGGGTCGGGCTACACCTTC. Translation: CASSDSTGSGYTF. The chain uses TRBV5-6 and TRBJ1-2, with TRBD1 matching over 7 bases. The V gene's germline CDR1 is SGHDT and CDR2 YYEEEE. J lost 8 bases, V lost 4 bases, and 8 bases had no gene match. The CDR3 is 13 residues long.

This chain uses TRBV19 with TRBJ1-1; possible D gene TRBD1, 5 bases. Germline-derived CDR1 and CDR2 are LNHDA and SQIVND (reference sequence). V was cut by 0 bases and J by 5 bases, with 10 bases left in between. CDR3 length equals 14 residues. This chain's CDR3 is CASSIEGTATEAFF. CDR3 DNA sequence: TGTGCCAGTAGTATAGAAGGGACTGCAACTGAAGCTTTCTTT.

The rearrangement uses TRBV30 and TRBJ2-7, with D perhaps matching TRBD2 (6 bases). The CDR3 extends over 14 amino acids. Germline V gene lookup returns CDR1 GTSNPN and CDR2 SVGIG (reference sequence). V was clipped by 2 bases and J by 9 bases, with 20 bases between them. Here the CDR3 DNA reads TGTGCCTGGAGTAATGGCCCAATGGGGGGTGGGCAGTACTTC. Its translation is CAWSNGPMGGGQYF.

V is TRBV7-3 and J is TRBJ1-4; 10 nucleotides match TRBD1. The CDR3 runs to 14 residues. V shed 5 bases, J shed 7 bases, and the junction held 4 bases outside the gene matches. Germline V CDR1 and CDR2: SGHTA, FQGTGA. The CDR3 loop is CASSLDRGVEKLFF. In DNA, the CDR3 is TGTGCCAGCAGCCTGGACAGGGGGGTTGAAAAACTGTTTTTT.

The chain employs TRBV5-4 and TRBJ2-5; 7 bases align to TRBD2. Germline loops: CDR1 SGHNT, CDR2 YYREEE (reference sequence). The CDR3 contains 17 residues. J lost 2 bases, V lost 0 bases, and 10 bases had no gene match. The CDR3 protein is CASSLVSGGGYQETQYF. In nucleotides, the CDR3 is TGTGCCAGCAGCTTGGTATCTGGCGGGGGTTATCAAGAGACCCAGTACTTC. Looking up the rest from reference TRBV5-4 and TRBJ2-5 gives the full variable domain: ETGVTQSPTHLIKTRGQQVTLRCSSQSGHNTVSWYQQALGQGPQFIFQYYREEENGRGNFPPRFSGLQFPNYSSELNVNALELDDSALYLCASSLVSGGGYQETQYFGPGTRLLVL.

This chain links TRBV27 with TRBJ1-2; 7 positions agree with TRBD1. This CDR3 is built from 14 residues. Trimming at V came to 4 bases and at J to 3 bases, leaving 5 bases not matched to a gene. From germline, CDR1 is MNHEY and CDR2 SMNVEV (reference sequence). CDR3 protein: CASSSRQGYYGYTF. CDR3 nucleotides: TGTGCCAGCAGTTCCAGACAGGGATACTATGGCTACACCTTC.

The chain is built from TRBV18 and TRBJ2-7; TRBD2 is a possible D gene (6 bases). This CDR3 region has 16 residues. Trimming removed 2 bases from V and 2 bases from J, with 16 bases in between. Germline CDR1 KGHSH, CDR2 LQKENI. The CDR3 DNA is TGTGCCAGCTCACCAGGGGAACGGGGAGGTACCTACGAGCAGTACTTC. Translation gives CASSPGERGGTYEQYF.

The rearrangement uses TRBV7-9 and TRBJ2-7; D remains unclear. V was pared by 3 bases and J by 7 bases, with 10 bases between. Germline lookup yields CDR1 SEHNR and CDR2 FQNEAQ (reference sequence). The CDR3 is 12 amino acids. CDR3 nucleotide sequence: TGTGCCAGCAGCTTGGGCCCTCGGGAGCAGTACTTC. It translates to CASSLGPREQYF.

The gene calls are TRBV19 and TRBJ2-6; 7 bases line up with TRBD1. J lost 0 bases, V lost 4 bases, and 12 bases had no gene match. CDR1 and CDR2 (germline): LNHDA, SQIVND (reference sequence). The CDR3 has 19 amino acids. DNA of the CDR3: TGTGCCAGTAGTAAATCCCCGGGACAGACATTCTCTGGGGCCAACGTCCTGACTTTC. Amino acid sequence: CASSKSPGQTFSGANVLTF.

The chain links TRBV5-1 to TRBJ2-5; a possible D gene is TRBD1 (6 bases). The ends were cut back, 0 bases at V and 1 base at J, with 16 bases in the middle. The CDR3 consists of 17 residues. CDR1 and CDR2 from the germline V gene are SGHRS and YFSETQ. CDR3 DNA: TGCGCCAGCAGCTTGGACAGATGGGACAAGTCCCAAGAGACCCAGTACTTC. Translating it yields CASSLDRWDKSQETQYF.

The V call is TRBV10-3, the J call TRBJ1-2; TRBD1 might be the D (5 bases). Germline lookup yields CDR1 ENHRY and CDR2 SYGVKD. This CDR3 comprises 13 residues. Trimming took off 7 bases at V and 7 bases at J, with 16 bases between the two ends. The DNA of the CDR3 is TGTGCCATCAACGACGGGACCCTAGCTGGCTACACCTTC. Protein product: CAINDGTLAGYTF.

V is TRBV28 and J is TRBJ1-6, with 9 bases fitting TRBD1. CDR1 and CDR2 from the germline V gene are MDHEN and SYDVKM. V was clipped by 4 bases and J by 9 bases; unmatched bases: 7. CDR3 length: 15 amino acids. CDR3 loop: CASSSSGTGFSPLHF. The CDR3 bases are TGTGCCAGCAGTTCCTCCGGGACAGGGTTTTCACCCCTCCACTTT.

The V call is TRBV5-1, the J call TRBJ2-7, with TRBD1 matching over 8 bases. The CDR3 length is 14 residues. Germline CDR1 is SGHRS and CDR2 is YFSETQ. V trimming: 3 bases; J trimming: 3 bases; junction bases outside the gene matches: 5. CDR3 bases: TGCGCCAGCAGCTCCGCGACAGGGGTCTACGAGCAGTACTTC. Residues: CASSSATGVYEQYF.

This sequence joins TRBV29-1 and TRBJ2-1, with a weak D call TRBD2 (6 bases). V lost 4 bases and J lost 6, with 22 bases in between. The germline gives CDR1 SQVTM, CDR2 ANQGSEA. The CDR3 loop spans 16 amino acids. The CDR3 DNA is TGCAGCGTTGTTGCGGGGTTCGGGGTCGGTAGCAATGAGCAGTTCTTC. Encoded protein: CSVVAGFGVGSNEQFF.